These 9 T cell receptor beta chains share one sample of origin, sequenced in a study of OX40 agonist ivuxolimab in advanced cancers. Profiled with immunoSEQ multiplex PCR; TCRdb holds only in-frame clones, not every one. The data hold 60,000 to 80,000 clones, with roughly 85% observed a single time. Sequenced here: CD4+ or CD8+ T cells sorted from blood, sampled in a trial of the OX40 agonist ivuxolimab. The source is an adult with an advanced solid tumor such as melanoma, head and neck, liver or kidney cancer.

The J gene is TRBJ1-4, the V gene TRBV7-2; D call uncertain. The CDR3 length is 14 residues. Per germline, CDR1 SGHTA and CDR2 FQGNSA. V was cut by 2 bases and J by 2 bases, with 6 bases left in between. The CDR3 DNA follows: TGTGCCAGCAGCTTATCAAGGACTAATGAAAAACTGTTTTTT. Its protein is CASSLSRTNEKLFF.

The chain is built from TRBV28 and TRBJ2-3, with no clear D. V was pared by 10 bases and J by 5 bases, with 10 bases between. Germline V gene data show CDR1 as MDHEN and CDR2 as SYDVKM. The CDR3 spans 11 residues. CDR3 amino acids: CATLGQDTQYF. In DNA form, the CDR3 reads TGTGCCACTCTGGGTCAAGATACGCAGTATTTT.

This chain uses TRBV5-4 with TRBJ1-4, with D possibly being TRBD1 (5 bases). The CDR3 is 14 amino acids. V was cut by 1 base and J by 8 bases, with 12 bases left in between. Germline CDR1 is SGHNT and CDR2 is YYREEE (reference sequence). In DNA form, the CDR3 reads TGTGCCAGCAGCTTGCAGGGAAGGAAGGAAAAACTGTTTTTT. This encodes CASSLQGRKEKLFF.

This clone showed up just a few times. The V and J genes are TRBV10-3 and TRBJ2-7, with TRBD2 matching over 7 bases. The CDR3 runs 13 residues. J gave up 2 bases and V 10 bases, and 8 bases lay outside the gene matches. Germline V gene lookup returns CDR1 ENHRY and CDR2 SYGVKD. The CDR3 bases are TGTGCCACCGGCGGCGGGGGTGCCTACGAGCAGTACTTC. Its translation: CATGGGGAYEQYF.

The V call is TRBV6-5, the J call TRBJ1-5; possible D gene TRBD1, 6 bases. The CDR3 is 14 residues long. Germline CDR1 reads MNHEY; CDR2 reads SVGAGI. Trimming stripped 6 bases from V and 2 bases from J, with 11 bases between. The CDR3 nucleotides are TGTGCCAGCAGCTCAGGGGCCCGCAATCAGCCCCAGCATTTT. Its translation: CASSSGARNQPQHF.

V usage is TRBV30 and J usage is TRBJ1-6; D unclear. Trimming left V 0 bases short and J 9 bases short, with 9 bases between. Looked up from germline, CDR1 is GTSNPN and CDR2 is SVGIG (reference sequence). The CDR3 runs 13 residues. The CDR3 region is CAWSVPIGSPLHF. DNA for the CDR3: TGTGCCTGGAGTGTACCAATCGGTTCACCCCTCCACTTT.

The genes are TRBV19 and TRBJ1-6; unclear D gene. The CDR3 totals 15 residues. Germline CDR1 and CDR2: LNHDA and SQIVND (reference sequence). Trimming removed 4 bases at V and 8 bases at J, with 15 bases between. The CDR3 region has the DNA TGTGCCAGTAGTACATCCCGGGCGTGGGATTCACCCCTCCACTTT. Amino acids: CASSTSRAWDSPLHF.

The chain uses TRBV6-5 and TRBJ1-6; no clear D. CDR1 is MNHEY and CDR2 is SVGAGI in the germline V gene. The CDR3 contains 14 residues. Trimming left V 8 bases short and J 0 bases short, with 8 bases between. CDR3 coding DNA: TGTGCCAGCTCCGTGAGCTCCTATAATTCACCCCTCCACTTT. Residues: CASSVSSYNSPLHF.

The chain has TRBV6-6 and TRBJ1-5; D remains unclear. CDR3 size: 15 residues. CDR1 is MNHNY, CDR2 SVGAGI, per germline (reference sequence). Trimming left V 7 bases short and J 0 bases short, with 13 bases between. CDR3 in DNA: TGTGCCAGCATACCGGGAGCTTATAGCAATCAGCCCCAGCATTTT. This encodes CASIPGAYSNQPQHF.